Listed below are T cell receptor beta chains from one sample, sequenced in a study of OX40 agonist ivuxolimab in advanced cancers. Produced via immunoSEQ multiplex PCR; TCRdb's table is partial and in-frame only. The data show about 90,000 clones, more than 70% seen once. Sequenced here: CD4+ or CD8+ T cells sorted from blood, sampled in a trial of the OX40 agonist ivuxolimab. The receptors stem from an adult with an advanced solid tumor such as melanoma, head and neck, liver or kidney cancer. Each CDR3 is given with its conserved first and last residue. The order of the fields is J gene, V gene, CDR3 protein.

j_gene: TRBJ1-2; v_gene: TRBV18; CDR3aa: CASSPGEDYGYTF
j_gene: TRBJ1-1; v_gene: TRBV2; CDR3aa: CASKFLRGANLNTEAFF
j_gene: TRBJ2-5; v_gene: TRBV4-3; CDR3aa: CASSQSVQGGETQYF
j_gene: TRBJ2-1; v_gene: TRBV4-1; CDR3aa: CASSQVGDVQDEQFF
j_gene: TRBJ2-1; v_gene: TRBV21-1; CDR3aa: CASSKESAGGMNEQFF
j_gene: TRBJ1-6; v_gene: TRBV6-6; CDR3aa: CASGEQHYNSPLHF
j_gene: TRBJ2-2; v_gene: TRBV7-6; CDR3aa: CASSPSGTRLGELFF
j_gene: TRBJ2-3; v_gene: TRBV11-2; CDR3aa: CASSSQGGTDTQYF
j_gene: TRBJ2-7; v_gene: TRBV4-1; CDR3aa: CASSQFQGSAVYEQYF
j_gene: TRBJ2-1; v_gene: TRBV6-1; CDR3aa: CASSLIHAVNEQFF
j_gene: TRBJ1-4; v_gene: TRBV19; CDR3aa: CASTRDSEIGKLFF
j_gene: TRBJ2-1; v_gene: TRBV9; CDR3aa: CASSVPEGRGGLVEQFF
j_gene: TRBJ1-3; v_gene: TRBV9; CDR3aa: CASSGANSRPLSGNTIYF
j_gene: TRBJ2-7; v_gene: TRBV4-1; CDR3aa: CASSQDGTSGYEQYF
j_gene: TRBJ2-7; v_gene: TRBV5-3; CDR3aa: CARSLETGPSYEQYF
j_gene: TRBJ2-5; v_gene: TRBV2; CDR3aa: CASSNIETQYF
j_gene: TRBJ2-3; v_gene: TRBV4-2; CDR3aa: CASSQRYGLAADTQYF
j_gene: TRBJ2-7; v_gene: TRBV5-4; CDR3aa: CASSNVGSLSYEQYF
j_gene: TRBJ2-5; v_gene: TRBV10-3; CDR3aa: CAISGDRRGETQYF
j_gene: TRBJ2-1; v_gene: TRBV29-1; CDR3aa: CSATGSSYNEQFF
j_gene: TRBJ2-7; v_gene: TRBV7-8; CDR3aa: CASSEKPGGIEQYF
j_gene: TRBJ2-1; v_gene: TRBV5-4; CDR3aa: CASSFSGRGYNEQFF
j_gene: TRBJ1-4; v_gene: TRBV4-1; CDR3aa: CASSPRIYSASTNEKLFF
j_gene: TRBJ2-7; v_gene: TRBV7-2; CDR3aa: CASSLAGGVEQYF
j_gene: TRBJ1-2; v_gene: TRBV19; CDR3aa: CASSITGYGYTF